The following is a T cell receptor (beta chain) sequence with its context. Its binding antigen is unknown. Base qualities are not recorded, but no much larger clone differs from it by a single base. This entry belongs to a study of T cell repertoires in ileal Crohn's disease (dated by TCRdb to between 2018 and 2021). Study-wide context: The median duration of disease was approximately eight years, and at the time of surgery less than 40% of patients were active smokers. Surgery was performed for a complication in all patients, with stricturing disease in roughly 60% and penetrating disease in approximately 40%. Roughly half of the patients were given postoperative therapy, with 15 to 20 on anti-TNF agents and 11 on thiopurines. The study was conducted in parallel with a multicentre cohort built to find predictors of early endoscopic recurrence after ileocolonic resection. A total of approximately 150 mucosal samples from 57 patients were sequenced, collected from several sites on the surgical specimen and at postoperative endoscopy. TCR repertoire analysis was done in fewer than 65 Crohn's disease patients from a prospective multicentre cohort. A Rutgeerts score above i0 was used to define endoscopic postoperative recurrence.

Results the study describes overall, beyond this receptor: A significantly higher proportion of clonal expansions was observed in active smokers at surgery than in non-smokers (about 25% vs 18%, p=0.02). Compared with CD4 T cells, sorted CD8 T cells held more high-frequency clones, which suggests that the mucosal expansions were mostly CD8. Only a subgroup of patients, of unstated size, had mucosal CD4 and CD8 T cells sorted and sequenced. Endoscopic recurrence was found to be associated with higher high-frequency clone percentages at surgery, and recurrence was observed in all patients with clonality above 26.8% (18/57).

Roughly 0.55 micrograms of biopsy DNA per sample were submitted for commercial TCRB immunosequencing. Adaptive Biotechnology amplified CDR3 regions from genomic DNA with a two-step multiplex PCR that controlled for amplification bias. The first PCR used primers for every V and J gene segment; the second PCR added barcodes and Illumina adapters. An Illumina instrument was used to sequence the CDR3 libraries. Regarding the original processing steps: The analysis used both the pipelines supplied by the vendor and custom analysis of the raw data in R/Bioconductor with R version 3.3.0. Clonality, which ranges from 0 to 1, was calculated as the inverse of the normalised Shannon entropy across all productive clones. The repertoire share taken up by the top 100 clones defined high-frequency clones, and only clones that passed a 95% confidence test were kept. Repertoire diversity was measured with the Simpson index, and overlap between samples was measured with the Morisita-Horn index. What TCRdb holds here is the immuneACCESS table cut down to in-frame rearrangements. Part of the clones is not present; checked against another copy, under half of the missing clones reflect an unresolved V gene, and the others are unexplained. That table furnishes V, J and clone size, whereas the DNA furnished D and trimming. Counted in this sample were 13,000 or so clones; 87% of them appeared once. Clones ranked in the top ten supply 3.7% of the sample.

Adults with ileal or ileocolonic Crohn's disease for whom ileocolonic resection was indicated were considered eligible. Whole ileal mucosal biopsies were stored frozen at -80°C before DNA extraction. Genomic DNA was extracted from frozen whole biopsies with a TRizol-based method and quantified on a NanoDrop 2000 spectrophotometer. The trim is 2 bases for V and 9 bases for J, with a gap of 20 bases between the germline ends. CDR3 length: 16 amino acids, cysteine to phenylalanine. Of all the DNA, just the CDR3 is kept, 48 bases in frame from base 1. CDR1 is given as SGHAT and CDR2 as FQNNGV, both from the germline V gene.

The chain is encoded by TRBV11-2 joined to TRBJ2-4; 6 matching bases give a weak D call of TRBD2. The TCR was taken from an adult with Crohn's disease. Sequenced input: ileal tissue. For the CDR3, the sequence is CASSLRWSEGGSIQYF. The DNA is TGTGCCAGCAGCTTAAGATGGTCAGAGGGAGGTAGCATTCAGTACTTC.